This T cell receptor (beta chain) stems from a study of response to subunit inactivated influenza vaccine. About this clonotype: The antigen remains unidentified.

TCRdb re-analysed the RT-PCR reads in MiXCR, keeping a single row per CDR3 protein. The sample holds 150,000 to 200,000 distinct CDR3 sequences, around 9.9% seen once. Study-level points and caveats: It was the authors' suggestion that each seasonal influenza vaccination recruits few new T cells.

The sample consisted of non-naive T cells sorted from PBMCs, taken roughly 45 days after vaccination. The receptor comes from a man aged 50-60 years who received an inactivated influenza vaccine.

CDR3 in amino acids: CASSQAGGIVTQYF. CDR3 DNA: TGTGCCAGCAGCCAAGCGGGAGGAATTGTTACGCAGTATTTT. J is TRBJ2-3 and V is TRBV7-2; TRBD2 aligns across 9 bases. The CDR3 has 14 amino acids. J gave up 8 bases and V 5 bases, and 8 bases lay outside the gene matches. Germline lookup yields CDR1 SGHTA and CDR2 FQGNSA. Full variable domain (missing parts from reference TRBV7-2 and TRBJ2-3): GAGVSQSPSNKVTEKGKDVELRCDPISGHTALYWYRQSLGQGLEFLIYFQGNSAPDKSGLPSDRFSAERTGGSVSTLTIQRTQQEDSAVYLCASSQAGGIVTQYFGPGTRLTVL.